This T cell receptor (beta chain) originates from a study of blood T cell repertoires in COVID-19. Looking at the study overall: COVID-19 samples from acute and convalescent phases originated in the United States, Italy and Spain.

TCRdb's copy holds only in-frame clones and misses some; the assay was immunoSEQ multiplex PCR. The sample has about 66,000 clones; approximately 79% are singletons. V was trimmed by 5 bases and J by 0 bases, leaving 15 bases between them. The CDR3 consists of 15 residues. Germline CDR1 is SGHTS and CDR2 is YDEGEE. The chain recombines TRBV5-8 with TRBJ2-7; D call uncertain. This TCR derives from a man in his sixties with acute or convalescent COVID-19. Sequenced material: peripheral blood. CDR3 sequence reads: CASSRHPGPSYEQYV. The CDR3 region has the DNA TGTGCCAGCAGTCGACATCCCGGTCCCTCCTACGAGCAGTACGTC.